This TCR beta chain was found in a study of blood T cells in healthy people across ages. There are 12 residues in the CDR3. V was shortened by 0 bases and J by 2 bases, with 4 bases between the two germline ends. Germline values: CDR1 DFQATT, CDR2 SNEGSKA (reference sequence). This clonotype showed up many times. The authors ran a second PCR of about 6 to 11 cycles using a sample-barcoded 5' primer and a J-beta primer mix. TCRdb itself ran the 5' RACE reads through MiXCR, one entry per CDR3 protein. Of about 930,000 distinct CDR3 sequences in the sample, 25% to 30% were seen once. This sample also belongs to another study, concerning T cells of mothers and their children.

V gene TRBV20-1 combines with J gene TRBJ1-2; D not certain. The origin of this receptor is a middle-aged woman in good health. The source material was blood. For the CDR3, the DNA is TGCAGTGCTAGAGATCCGAACTATGGCTACACCTTC. Translation: CSARDPNYGYTF.